This is a list of T cell receptor beta chains from one sample in a study of human T cells and chemical hapten exposure. Each CDR3 protein is one row after TCRdb ran MiXCR on the RACE reads. Here the sample spans under 100,000 distinct CDR3 sequences, about 10% being singletons. The specimen comprised whole blood, sampled in connection with sensitization to the hapten diphenylcyclopropenone (DPC). These receptors came from a woman aged 50 to 65 with alopecia areata. Some clones in this sample may be carry-over from other donors' samples. CDR3s include the opening cysteine and the closing phenylalanine or tryptophan. The D gene is left open where the match is weak. Rows give clone size only sometimes, using once, few, many, or a class for an expanded clone.

many	-	TRBV12-3/TRBV12-4	TRBJ2-2	TGTGCCAGCAGTTTAGGGACTACCTCGAACACCGGGGAGCTGTTTTTT	CASSLGTTSNTGELFF
many	TRBD2	TRBV7-2	TRBJ2-1	TGTGCCAGCAGCCCGGGACTAGCGGGAGTGGAGGAGCAGTTCTTC	CASSPGLAGVEEQFF
many	-	TRBV20-1	TRBJ1-1	TGCAGTGCTAGAGATCACGCCCGGCAAACTGAAGCTTTCTTT	CSARDHARQTEAFF
few	-	TRBV5-1	TRBJ1-1	TGCGCCAGCAGCTTTGGGGGGCGAGGGACTGAAGCTTTCTTT	CASSFGGRGTEAFF
few	TRBD1	TRBV11-3	TRBJ2-1	TGTGCCAGCAAGGCCCCCGGGACAGGGGCTATGGGTGAGCAGTTCTTC	CASKAPGTGAMGEQFF
-	-	TRBV10-1	TRBJ2-5	TGCGCCAGCAGTGATCCGGGGATAAACGGAGAGACCCAGTACTTC	CASSDPGINGETQYF
many	-	TRBV6-4	TRBJ2-1	TGTGCCAGCAGTGACGGGGCAGGGGACGACAATGAGCAGTTCTTC	CASSDGAGDDNEQFF
many	-	TRBV4-3	TRBJ2-6	TGCGCCAGCAGCCAAGATACCCATGCCGGGGCTGGGGCCAACGTCCTGACTTTC	CASSQDTHAGAGANVLTF
-	-	TRBV10-1	TRBJ2-3	TGCGCCAGCAGTGACAGGGTCACAGATACGCAGTATTTT	CASSDRVTDTQYF
-	-	TRBV11-2	TRBJ1-1	TGTGCCAGCAGCTCCGGACAGATGAACACTGAAGCTTTCTTT	CASSSGQMNTEAFF
-	TRBD2	TRBV13	TRBJ2-7	TGTGCCAGCAGCTCGGGACTAGCGGGCTCCTACGAGCAGTACTTC	CASSSGLAGSYEQYF
many	-	TRBV3-1	TRBJ1-1	TGTGCCAGCAGCTTAGGACAGAACACTGAAGCTTTCTTT	CASSLGQNTEAFF
many	-	TRBV28	TRBJ1-4	TGTGCCAGCAGTTCGCGGACAAGCTATAATGAAAAACTGTTTTTT	CASSSRTSYNEKLFF
-	TRBD1	TRBV18	TRBJ2-6	TGTGCCAGCTCACCGCTTGGACAGGCTGGGGCCAACGTCCTGACTTTC	CASSPLGQAGANVLTF
few	-	TRBV20-1	TRBJ2-1	TGCAGTGCTACGGATGCGACCAATGAGCAGTTCTTC	CSATDATNEQFF
many	-	TRBV6-4	TRBJ2-3	TGTGCCAGCAGTGATTTAGGAGATACGCAGTATTTT	CASSDLGDTQYF
-	TRBD2	TRBV7-9	TRBJ2-1	TGTGCCAGCAGCCCCGACAGCGGGGGTTGGTGGGGTGAGCAGTTCTTC	CASSPDSGGWWGEQFF
-	-	TRBV5-8	TRBJ2-2	TGTGCCAGCAGTCCCGGTACCACAGGCTCGAACACCGGGGAGCTGTTTTTT	CASSPGTTGSNTGELFF
few	TRBD2	TRBV6-2/TRBV6-3	TRBJ2-1	TGTGCCAGCAGTTCAAGACTAGCGGGAGTGAATGAGCAGTTCTTC	CASSSRLAGVNEQFF
-	-	TRBV6-5	TRBJ1-1	TGTGCCAGCAGTAAGCACCGACTGAACACTGAAGCTTTCTTT	CASSKHRLNTEAFF
-	-	TRBV14	TRBJ2-1	TGTGCCAGCAGCCATAGGGACCCAATTAATGAGCAGTTCTTC	CASSHRDPINEQFF
many	TRBD1	TRBV5-1	TRBJ2-3	TGCGCCAGCAGCGGGGACAGGGGGCGTGTGGATACGCAGTATTTT	CASSGDRGRVDTQYF
few	-	TRBV7-2	TRBJ1-1	TGTGCCAGCTCGGGCCTTCGGAACGGTGAAGCTTTCTTT	CASSGLRNGEAFF
few	-	TRBV7-2	TRBJ2-5	TGTGCCAGCAGCCAGGATTCGACGTACCAAGAGACCCAGTACTTC	CASSQDSTYQETQYF
many	TRBD2	TRBV20-1	TRBJ2-1	TGCAGTGCTAGGCGAGCGGGAGATGTTGAGCAGTTCTTC	CSARRAGDVEQFF
many	-	TRBV6-2/TRBV6-3	TRBJ2-6	TGTGCCAGCAGTTACTCTGGGGCCAACGTCCTGACTTTC	CASSYSGANVLTF
many	TRBD1	TRBV20-1	TRBJ2-7	TGCAGTGCTCGGACAGGGGATTTAGAGCAGTACTTC	CSARTGDLEQYF
-	TRBD1	TRBV20-1	TRBJ2-7	TGCAGTGCTAAACAGGGGGCGCAGGCCGACGAGCAGTACTTC	CSAKQGAQADEQYF
few	TRBD1	TRBV27	TRBJ2-7	TGTGCCAGCAGCTGGGGGACAGGGGGGTCCTACGAGCAGTACTTC	CASSWGTGGSYEQYF
few	TRBD1	TRBV6-5	TRBJ2-7	TGTGCCAGCAGCCTAGACAGGGGACTTTCCTACGAGCAGTACTTC	CASSLDRGLSYEQYF
many	TRBD2	TRBV28	TRBJ2-7	TGTGCCAGCAGACCCGAGCGGGGTTACTCCTACGAGCAGTACTTC	CASRPERGYSYEQYF
many	TRBD1	TRBV28	TRBJ1-5	TGTGCCAGCAGACAACAGGGGGCGAGCAATCAGCCCCAGCATTTT	CASRQQGASNQPQHF
many	TRBD1	TRBV7-9	TRBJ1-4	TGTGCCAGCACCCCCCCCCGGGACAGGAGAACAACTAATGAAAAACTGTTTTTT	CASTPPRDRRTTNEKLFF
-	-	TRBV12-3/TRBV12-4	TRBJ2-5	TGTGCCAGCAGTTTCGCGGGGCTTCAAGAGACCCAGTACTTC	CASSFAGLQETQYF
-	-	TRBV29-1	TRBJ2-7	TGCAGCGTTGTGGAGTCAACACTACGCGAGCAGTACTTC	CSVVESTLREQYF
-	-	TRBV5-8	TRBJ1-1	TGTGCCAGCAGCCTGCCTTCGGAGTACACTGAAGCTTTCTTT	CASSLPSEYTEAFF
-	-	TRBV12-3/TRBV12-4	TRBJ1-2	TGTGCCAGCAGTTTTGCGGCAGCGCTTAACTATGGCTACACCTTC	CASSFAAALNYGYTF
many	-	TRBV20-1	TRBJ2-4	TGCAGTGCTACGGCCAGCAAAAACATTCAGTACTTC	CSATASKNIQYF
many	-	TRBV20-1	TRBJ2-7	TGCAGTGCTAGAGATTTCGGAGGGAGCTCCTACGAGCAGTACTTC	CSARDFGGSSYEQYF
-	-	TRBV27	TRBJ1-1	TGTGCCAGCGGGCGGTATAACACTGAAGCTTTCTTT	CASGRYNTEAFF
many	-	TRBV28	TRBJ1-4	TGTGCCAGCAGTTTCGGTGGGGGGAAAGAAAAACTGTTTTTT	CASSFGGGKEKLFF
-	TRBD2	TRBV29-1	TRBJ2-1	TGCAGCGTTGCTAGCGGGCCTTACAATGAGCAGTTCTTC	CSVASGPYNEQFF
few	TRBD2	TRBV9	TRBJ2-7	TGTGCCAGCAGCGCCCGGGAGGGCCCTCCTTACGAGCAGTACTTC	CASSAREGPPYEQYF
-	-	TRBV7-8	TRBJ2-3	TGTGCCAGCAGCTCAGGACACACCACAGATACGCAGTATTTT	CASSSGHTTDTQYF
few	-	TRBV7-2	TRBJ2-6	TGTGCCAGCAGCTTGGGGGATGCTGGGGCCAACGTCCTGACCTTC	CASSLGDAGANVLTF
many	-	TRBV20-1	TRBJ1-3	TGCAGTGCTGTAAACCGTGCTGGAAACACCATATATTTT	CSAVNRAGNTIYF
many	TRBD1	TRBV7-9	TRBJ2-5	TGTGCCAGCAGCTTAACAGGGGGCCCCTCAGTGACCCAGTACTTC	CASSLTGGPSVTQYF
-	TRBD1	TRBV18	TRBJ1-5	TGTGCCAGCTCACCATCGCGCGGGACAGGATATAGCAATCAGCCCCAGCATTTT	CASSPSRGTGYSNQPQHF
few	TRBD1	TRBV28	TRBJ1-5	TGTGCCAGCAACCTCCGGGACAGAGCCCAGCATTTT	CASNLRDRAQHF
few	-	TRBV24-1	TRBJ1-1	TGTGCCACCAGTGATTTACAGGGCGGAGGAGCTTTCTTT	CATSDLQGGGAFF
many	-	TRBV6-5	TRBJ1-4	TGTGCCAGCAGTTACTCTGGGGTGGCTGAAAAACTGTTTTTT	CASSYSGVAEKLFF
many	-	TRBV20-1	TRBJ1-1	TGCAGTGCTGGGGACACCCCCAAAGCTTTCTTT	CSAGDTPKAFF
many	TRBD2	TRBV7-9	TRBJ2-1	TGTGCCAGCAGCTTGGGGAGGGCCTCCAGTAATGAGCAGTTCTTC	CASSLGRASSNEQFF
-	-	TRBV2	TRBJ2-3	TGTGCCAGCGCTGGGTTAGCAGATACGCAGTATTTT	CASAGLADTQYF
few	-	TRBV5-1	TRBJ1-1	TGCGCCAGCAGCCCAGGTGTCATGAACACTGAAGCTTTCTTT	CASSPGVMNTEAFF
few	-	TRBV2	TRBJ1-4	TGTGCCAGCAGTGTCGCAGTACCGAAACTGTTTTTT	CASSVAVPKLFF
-	-	TRBV5-1	TRBJ1-2	TGCGCCAGCAGCTGGGGGCACCCCCGGGGCTACACCTTC	CASSWGHPRGYTF